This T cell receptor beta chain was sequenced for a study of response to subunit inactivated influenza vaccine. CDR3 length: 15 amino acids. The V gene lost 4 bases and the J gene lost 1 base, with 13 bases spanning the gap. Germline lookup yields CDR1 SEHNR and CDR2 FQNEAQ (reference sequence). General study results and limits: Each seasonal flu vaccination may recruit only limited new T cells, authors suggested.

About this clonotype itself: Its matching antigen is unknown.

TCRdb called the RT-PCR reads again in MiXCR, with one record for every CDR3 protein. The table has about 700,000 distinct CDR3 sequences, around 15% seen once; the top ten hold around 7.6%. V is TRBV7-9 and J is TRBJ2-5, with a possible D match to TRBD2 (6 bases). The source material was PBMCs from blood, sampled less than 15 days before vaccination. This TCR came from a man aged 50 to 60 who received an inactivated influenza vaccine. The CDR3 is CASSSQRLGQETQYF. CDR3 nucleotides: TGTGCCAGCAGCTCCCAACGACTAGGCCAAGAGACCCAGTACTTC. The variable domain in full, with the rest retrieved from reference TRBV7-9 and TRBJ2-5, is DTGVSQNPRHKITKRGQNVTFRCDPISEHNRLYWYRQTLGQGPEFLTYFQNEAQLEKSRLLSDRFSAERPKGSFSTLEIQRTEQGDSAMYLCASSSQRLGQETQYFGPGTRLLVL.